The 24 T cell receptor beta chains in this list originate from one sample, sequenced in a study of T cells after yellow fever vaccination. TCRdb reprocessed the 5' RACE reads via MiXCR and lists one record per CDR3 protein. The table has roughly 500,000 distinct CDR3 sequences, roughly 19% seen once. The sample consisted of PBMCs, taken 15 days after the yellow fever booster vaccination. The receptors were sampled from a man aged 30 to 39 who received the YFV17D yellow fever vaccine.

This clonotype was counted between two and nine times. CDR3 protein: CATTLGISGSGDEQFF. The CDR3 DNA sequence: TGTGCCACCACCTTGGGTATTAGCGGGAGTGGTGATGAGCAGTTCTTC. The rearrangement links TRBV12-3 or TRBV12-4 to TRBJ2-1, with TRBD2 matching 9 bases. With 10 bases clipped from V and 8 bases from J, the junction kept 18 bases outside the gene matches. The CDR3 length is 16 residues.

V usage is TRBV3-1 and J usage is TRBJ2-5; 8 bases line up with TRBD2. This CDR3 has 15 amino acids. Germline lookup yields CDR1 LGHDT and CDR2 YNNKEL (reference sequence). Trimming removed 5 bases from V and 3 bases from J; junction bases left unmatched: 8. The CDR3 DNA reads as TGTGCCAGCAGCTCGACGGGGACTAGAAAAGAGACCCAGTACTTC. Translated: CASSSTGTRKETQYF.

This clonotype was found once. The chain couples TRBV7-2 to TRBJ2-7; no definite D call. The CDR3 contains 15 residues. V was trimmed by 1 base and J by 2 bases, leaving 12 bases between them. From germline, CDR1 is SGHTA and CDR2 FQGNSA. The CDR3 sequence is CASSLDPSRTYEQYF. The CDR3 nucleotides read TGTGCCAGCAGCTTAGATCCGTCTAGGACCTACGAGCAGTACTTC.

This clonotype was seen a handful of times. The chain is built from TRBV5-5 and TRBJ2-1, with D unclear. The V gene lost 3 bases and the J gene lost 6 bases, with 13 bases spanning the gap. The CDR3 runs to 14 residues. Germline V gene data show CDR1 as SGHKS and CDR2 as YYEKEE (reference sequence). CDR3 bases: TGTGCCAGCAGCTGGGGTATATCTAGCAATGAGCAGTTCTTC. Translation: CASSWGISSNEQFF.

V and J are TRBV7-2 and TRBJ2-3, with 7 positions matching TRBD1. V lost 3 bases and J lost 1; bases outside the gene matches: 4. From germline, CDR1 is SGHTA and CDR2 FQGNSA. CDR3 length: 15 amino acids. CDR3 residues: CASSFVGGGTDTQYF. The CDR3, as DNA: TGTGCCAGCAGCTTTGTAGGGGGCGGCACAGATACGCAGTATTTT.

This clonotype showed up just a few times. V usage is TRBV15 and J usage is TRBJ2-7; a weak D match, TRBD2 (5 bases). V was shortened by 2 bases and J by 3 bases, with 8 bases between the two germline ends. This CDR3 is built from 13 residues. Germline CDR1 LNHNV, CDR2 YYDKDF (reference sequence). CDR3 in amino acids: CATSRKGSYEQYF. CDR3 nucleotides: TGTGCCACCAGCAGAAAAGGGAGCTACGAGCAGTACTTC.

This clonotype was detected a few times. The chain couples TRBV12-3 or TRBV12-4 to TRBJ1-5; 12 bases are a match to TRBD1. CDR3 length equals 15 residues. J was trimmed by 6 bases and V by 6 bases; bases with no gene match: 6. CDR3: CASRAGTGGGQPQHF. The CDR3 DNA follows: TGTGCCAGCAGGGCCGGGACAGGGGGCGGTCAGCCCCAGCATTTT.

The chain uses TRBV18 and TRBJ1-5, with 8 bases fitting TRBD1. The trim removed 3 bases at V and 6 bases at J, leaving 4 bases unmatched. CDR3 length: 14 amino acids. CDR1 is KGHSH, CDR2 LQKENI, per germline. CDR3 coding DNA: TGTGCCAGCTCACCGGGACAGGTCCCTCAGCCCCAGCATTTT. Amino acids: CASSPGQVPQPQHF.

The rearrangement joins TRBV3-1 to TRBJ2-3; 10 bases are shared with TRBD1. CDR3 length equals 13 residues. Germline V gene data show CDR1 as LGHDT and CDR2 as YNNKEL (reference sequence). Trimming took 8 bases from V and 15 from J; bases not matched to a gene: 14. The CDR3 reads CASVGSTGTGVYF. CDR3 nucleotides: TGTGCCAGCGTCGGATCTACCGGGACAGGGGTATATTTT.

The chain joins TRBV20-1 to TRBJ2-3; no definite D call. CDR1 and CDR2 from the germline V gene are DFQATT and SNEGSKA (reference sequence). The CDR3 sequence is 12 residues long. Trimming removed 1 base at V and 4 bases at J, with 6 bases between. The CDR3 loop reads CSARALSDTQYF. Written as DNA, the CDR3 is TGCAGTGCTAGAGCGTTATCAGATACGCAGTATTTT.

This clonotype was recorded once. The chain uses TRBV25-1 and TRBJ2-7, with D possibly called TRBD1 or TRBD2 (5 bases each). Germline V gene sequence: CDR1 MGHDK, CDR2 SYGVNS. The CDR3 extends over 17 amino acids. V was shortened by 4 bases and J by 8 bases, with 27 bases between the two germline ends. This chain's CDR3 is CASSAPVGAGKGYKQYF. CDR3 sequence (DNA): TGTGCCAGCAGTGCCCCCGTCGGGGCAGGGAAAGGGTACAAGCAGTACTTC.

There are many counts of this clonotype. The J gene is TRBJ2-5, the V gene TRBV29-1; no definite D call. Germline V gene sequence: CDR1 SQVTM, CDR2 ANQGSEA. The length of the CDR3 is 8 residues. V was cut by 6 bases and J by 8 bases, with 4 bases left in between. CDR3 nucleotides: TGCAGCGTGGGTACCCAGTACTTC. This encodes CSVGTQYF.

This clonotype came up a few times. This sequence joins TRBV5-4 and TRBJ2-3; unclear D gene. The CDR3 consists of 12 residues. V dropped 4 bases and J dropped 5 bases, with 8 bases sitting between them. Per germline, CDR1 SGHNT and CDR2 YYREEE (reference sequence). CDR3 coding DNA: TGTGCCAGCAGCCAGGAGAGAGATACGCAGTATTTT. Amino acid sequence: CASSQERDTQYF.

This clonotype was observed a few times. The V gene is TRBV20-1, the J gene TRBJ2-1; the match to TRBD2 covers 8 bases. The CDR3 consists of 14 residues. The germline CDR1 and CDR2 sequences are DFQATT and SNEGSKA (reference sequence). V dropped 5 bases and J dropped 12; count of bases not matched to a gene: 15. Here the CDR3 reads CSADGRAEGFMQFF. The CDR3 DNA reads as TGCAGTGCTGACGGGAGGGCCGAAGGTTTTATGCAGTTCTTC.

This clonotype was counted only a few times. The chain couples TRBV27 to TRBJ2-1, with TRBD2 as a possible D gene (6 bases). V was shortened by 7 bases and J by 10 bases, with 17 bases between the two germline ends. This CDR3 has 13 residues. Germline lookup yields CDR1 MNHEY and CDR2 SMNVEV (reference sequence). CDR3 protein: CASKLAGIREQFF. Here the CDR3 DNA reads TGTGCCAGCAAACTAGCTGGAATCCGGGAGCAGTTCTTC.

This clonotype was seen only a few times. V is TRBV6-1 and J is TRBJ2-7; D is perhaps TRBD1 (6 bases). The CDR3 has 14 amino acids. Germline assignment: CDR1 MNHNS and CDR2 SASEGT. V was cut by 7 bases and J by 3 bases, with 16 bases left in between. This CDR3 is CASKARDTGYEQYF. DNA for the CDR3: TGTGCCAGCAAAGCCCGGGACACGGGCTACGAGCAGTACTTC.

This clonotype was observed a few times. V and J are TRBV11-3 and TRBJ2-1; D remains unclear. Trimming pared 0 bases from V and 2 bases from J, leaving 11 bases between. The CDR3 is 16 residues long. CDR1 is SGHNT, CDR2 YENEEA, per germline. The CDR3 region is CASSLEGTATYNEQFF. In DNA form, the CDR3 reads TGTGCCAGCAGCTTAGAAGGTACCGCTACCTACAATGAGCAGTTCTTC.

This clonotype has only a few counts. This chain uses TRBV4-3 with TRBJ2-2; D possibly corresponds to TRBD1 (6 bases). The CDR3 consists of 16 residues. The V gene's germline CDR1 is LGHNA and CDR2 YSLEER. Trimming took off 4 bases at V and 4 bases at J, with 16 bases between the two ends. The DNA for the CDR3 is TGCGCCAGCAGCCCCCGGACGGTACAGGGCACCGGGGAGCTGTTTTTT. It translates to CASSPRTVQGTGELFF.

The rearrangement uses TRBV14 and TRBJ2-6, with 9 bases lining up with TRBD1. This CDR3 region has 17 residues. Germline values: CDR1 SGHDN, CDR2 FVKESK. V lost 2 bases and J lost 1; bases outside the gene matches: 3. CDR3 sequence (DNA): TGTGCCAGCAGCCAACAGACAGGGGGGTCTGGGGCCAACGTCCTGACTTTC. This gives the protein CASSQQTGGSGANVLTF.

The genes are TRBV7-9 and TRBJ2-1, with TRBD2 identical over 14 bases. Germline lookup yields CDR1 SEHNR and CDR2 FQNEAQ (reference sequence). The CDR3 has 17 amino acids. Trimming at V came to 2 bases and at J to 3 bases, leaving 3 bases not matched to a gene. CDR3 nucleotide sequence: TGTGCCAGCAGCTTAAGGACTAGCGGGAGGAACTACAATGAGCAGTTCTTC. As protein: CASSLRTSGRNYNEQFF.

This clonotype was counted between two and nine times. This sequence joins TRBV12-3 or TRBV12-4 and TRBJ2-2; D gene uncertain. Trimming removed 2 bases at V and 2 bases at J, with 9 bases between. This CDR3 contains 15 residues. The CDR3 here is CASSLLPQNTGELFF. The CDR3 nucleotides are TGTGCCAGCAGTTTACTTCCACAAAACACCGGGGAGCTGTTTTTT.

This clonotype has only a few counts. The chain is built from TRBV12-3 or TRBV12-4 and TRBJ1-2; TRBD1 might be the D (5 bases). Trimming took 5 bases from V and 4 from J, leaving 11 bases between them. This CDR3 is built from 13 residues. In nucleotides, the CDR3 is TGTGCCAGCAGTGCCCGACAGAGCTATGGCTACACCTTC. Amino acids: CASSARQSYGYTF.

The chain recombines TRBV18 with TRBJ2-6, with 7 positions matching TRBD2. Germline V gene data show CDR1 as KGHSH and CDR2 as LQKENI. This CDR3 is 18 amino acids long. The V gene end was trimmed by 8 bases and the J gene end by 0 bases; junction bases not matched to a gene: 13. CDR3 loop: CASPKGRGESSGANVLTF. In DNA, the CDR3 is TGTGCCAGCCCAAAAGGGAGGGGCGAAAGCTCTGGGGCCAACGTCCTGACTTTC.

This clonotype was counted between two and nine times. This sequence joins TRBV29-1 and TRBJ1-3, with D perhaps TRBD1 (6 bases). Germline V gene lookup returns CDR1 SQVTM and CDR2 ANQGSEA. V was clipped by 6 bases and J by 1 base, with 10 bases between them. The CDR3 sequence is 13 residues long. CDR3 coding DNA: TGCAGCGTGGTCAGGGGATCTGGAAACACCATATATTTT. This translates into CSVVRGSGNTIYF.